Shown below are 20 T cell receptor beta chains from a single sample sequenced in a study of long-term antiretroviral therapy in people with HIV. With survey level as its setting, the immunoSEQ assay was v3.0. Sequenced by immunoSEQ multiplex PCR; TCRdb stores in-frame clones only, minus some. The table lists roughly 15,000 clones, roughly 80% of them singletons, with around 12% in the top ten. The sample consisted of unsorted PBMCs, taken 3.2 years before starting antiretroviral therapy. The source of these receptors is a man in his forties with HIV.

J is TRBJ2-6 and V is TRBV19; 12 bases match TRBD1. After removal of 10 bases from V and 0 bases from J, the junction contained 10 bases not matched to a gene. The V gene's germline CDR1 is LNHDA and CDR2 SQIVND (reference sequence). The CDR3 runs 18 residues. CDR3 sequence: CATRDRGRRSSGANVLTF. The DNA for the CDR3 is TGTGCCACTCGGGACAGGGGGCGACGAAGCTCTGGGGCCAACGTCCTGACTTTC.

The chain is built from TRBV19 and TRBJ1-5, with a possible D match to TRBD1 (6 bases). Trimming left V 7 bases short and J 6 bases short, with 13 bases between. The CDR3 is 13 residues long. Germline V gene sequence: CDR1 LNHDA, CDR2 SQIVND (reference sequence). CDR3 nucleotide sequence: TGTGCCAGTACCGTCACAGGGACTCAGCCCCAGCATTTT. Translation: CASTVTGTQPQHF.

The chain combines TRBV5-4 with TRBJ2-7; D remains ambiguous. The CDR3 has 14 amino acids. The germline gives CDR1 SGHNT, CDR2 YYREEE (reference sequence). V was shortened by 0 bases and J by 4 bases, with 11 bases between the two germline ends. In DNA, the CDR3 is TGTGCCAGCAGCTTGGCTGGGGATCTGTACGAGCAGTACTTC. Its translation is CASSLAGDLYEQYF.

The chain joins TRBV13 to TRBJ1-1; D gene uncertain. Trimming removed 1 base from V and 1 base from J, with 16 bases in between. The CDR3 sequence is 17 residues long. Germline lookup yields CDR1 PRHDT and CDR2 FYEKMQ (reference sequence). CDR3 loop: CASSLDLAVSSNTEAFF. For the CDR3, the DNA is TGTGCCAGCAGCTTAGACCTGGCAGTCTCCTCGAACACTGAAGCTTTCTTT.

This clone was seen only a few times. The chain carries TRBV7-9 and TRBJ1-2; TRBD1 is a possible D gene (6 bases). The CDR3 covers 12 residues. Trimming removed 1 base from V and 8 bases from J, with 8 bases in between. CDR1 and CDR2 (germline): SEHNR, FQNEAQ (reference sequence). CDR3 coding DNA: TGTGCCAGCAGCTTAGGGGACACCGGCTACACCTTC. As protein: CASSLGDTGYTF.

The CDR3 is CASSRDGNSPLHF. CDR3 nucleotide sequence: TGTGCCAGCAGTCGGGACGGAAATTCACCCCTCCACTTT. The chain links TRBV6-5 to TRBJ1-6, with D perhaps TRBD1 (5 bases). The germline CDR1 and CDR2 sequences are MNHEY and SVGAGI. V was shortened by 5 bases and J by 7 bases, with 9 bases between the two germline ends. CDR3 length equals 13 residues.

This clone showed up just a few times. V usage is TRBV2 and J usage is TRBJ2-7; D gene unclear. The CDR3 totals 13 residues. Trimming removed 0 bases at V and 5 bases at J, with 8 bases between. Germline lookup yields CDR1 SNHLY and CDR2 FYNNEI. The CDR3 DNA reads TGTGCCAGCAGTGAAGCGCTAGAGGACGAGCAGTACTTC. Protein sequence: CASSEALEDEQYF.

Written as DNA, the CDR3 is TGTGCCAGCAGTGAAGGGGGGGGGAATGGGCAGCCCCAGCATTTT. Translating gives CASSEGGGNGQPQHF. The chain couples TRBV2 to TRBJ1-5; TRBD1 is a possible D gene (5 bases). From germline, CDR1 is SNHLY and CDR2 FYNNEI. The CDR3 spans 15 residues. Trimming removed 1 base from V and 7 bases from J, with 14 bases in between.

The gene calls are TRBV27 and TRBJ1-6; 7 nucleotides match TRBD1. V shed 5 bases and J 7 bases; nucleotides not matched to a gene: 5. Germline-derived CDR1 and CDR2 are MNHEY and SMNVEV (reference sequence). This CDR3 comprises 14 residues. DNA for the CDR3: TGTGCCAGCAGTCCGCGACAGGGAAATTCACCCCTCCACTTT. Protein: CASSPRQGNSPLHF.

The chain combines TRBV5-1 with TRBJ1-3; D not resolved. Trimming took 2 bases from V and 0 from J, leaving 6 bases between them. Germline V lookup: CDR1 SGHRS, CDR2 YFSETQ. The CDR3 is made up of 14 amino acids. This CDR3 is CASSFYSSGNTIYF. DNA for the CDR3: TGCGCCAGCAGCTTTTATTCCTCTGGAAACACCATATATTTT.

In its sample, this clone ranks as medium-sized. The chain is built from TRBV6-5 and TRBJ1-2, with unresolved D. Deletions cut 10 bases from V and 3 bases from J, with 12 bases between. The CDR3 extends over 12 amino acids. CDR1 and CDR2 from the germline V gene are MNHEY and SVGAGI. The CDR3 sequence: CATWQVDYGYTF. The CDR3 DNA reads TGTGCCACGTGGCAGGTCGACTATGGCTACACCTTC.

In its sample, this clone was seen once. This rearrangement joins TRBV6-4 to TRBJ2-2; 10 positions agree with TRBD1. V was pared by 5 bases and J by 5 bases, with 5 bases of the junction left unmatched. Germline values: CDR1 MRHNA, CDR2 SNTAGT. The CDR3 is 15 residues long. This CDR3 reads CASSPGQGRTGELFF. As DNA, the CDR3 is TGTGCCAGCAGTCCGGGACAGGGGAGGACCGGGGAGCTGTTTTTT.

In DNA form, the CDR3 reads TGTGCCAGCAGCCTCGACGGGGAGTCGGGTCAGCCCCAGCATTTT. Protein product: CASSLDGESGQPQHF. The chain uses TRBV11-1 and TRBJ1-5; D unclear. This CDR3 is 15 amino acids long. Germline lookup yields CDR1 SGHAT and CDR2 FQDESV (reference sequence). Trimming removed 5 bases at V and 6 bases at J, with 17 bases between.

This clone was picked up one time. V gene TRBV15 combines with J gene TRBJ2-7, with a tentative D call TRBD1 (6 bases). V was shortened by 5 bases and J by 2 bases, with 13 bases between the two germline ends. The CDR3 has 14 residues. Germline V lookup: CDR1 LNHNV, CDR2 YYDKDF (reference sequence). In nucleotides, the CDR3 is TGTGCCACCAGCGGGGGCCCAATGGCCTACGAGCAGTACTTC. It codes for CATSGGPMAYEQYF. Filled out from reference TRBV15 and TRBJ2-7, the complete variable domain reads DAMVIQNPRYQVTQFGKPVTLSCSQTLNHNVMYWYQQKSSQAPKLLFHYYDKDFNNEADTPDNFQSRRPNTSFCFLDIRSPGLGDTAMYLCATSGGPMAYEQYFGPGTRLTVT.

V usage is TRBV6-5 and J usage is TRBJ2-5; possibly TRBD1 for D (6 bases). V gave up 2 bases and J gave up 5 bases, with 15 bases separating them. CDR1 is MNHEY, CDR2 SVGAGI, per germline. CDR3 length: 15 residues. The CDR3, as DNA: TGTGCCAGCAGTTACAGGACAGCGAGATTGGAGACCCAGTACTTC. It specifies CASSYRTARLETQYF.

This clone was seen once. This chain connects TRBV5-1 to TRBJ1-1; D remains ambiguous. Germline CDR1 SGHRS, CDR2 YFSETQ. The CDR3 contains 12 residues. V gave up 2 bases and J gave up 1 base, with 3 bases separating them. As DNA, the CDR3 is TGCGCCAGCAGCTTCGGGAACACTGAAGCTTTCTTT. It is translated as CASSFGNTEAFF.

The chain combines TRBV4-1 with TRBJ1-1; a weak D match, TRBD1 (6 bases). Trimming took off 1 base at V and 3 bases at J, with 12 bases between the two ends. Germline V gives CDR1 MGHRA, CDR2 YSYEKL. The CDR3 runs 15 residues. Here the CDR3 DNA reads TGCGCCAGCAGCCAAGGTACGGGGGGCTACACTGAAGCTTTCTTT. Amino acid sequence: CASSQGTGGYTEAFF.

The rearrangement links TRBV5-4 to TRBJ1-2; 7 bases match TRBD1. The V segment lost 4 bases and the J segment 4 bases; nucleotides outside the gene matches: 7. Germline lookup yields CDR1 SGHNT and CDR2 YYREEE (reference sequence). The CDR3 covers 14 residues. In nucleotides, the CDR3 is TGTGCCAGCAGCGACGGGACAGTACTCTATGGCTACACCTTC. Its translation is CASSDGTVLYGYTF. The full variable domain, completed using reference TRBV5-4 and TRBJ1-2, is ETGVTQSPTHLIKTRGQQVTLRCSSQSGHNTVSWYQQALGQGPQFIFQYYREEENGRGNFPPRFSGLQFPNYSSELNVNALELDDSALYLCASSDGTVLYGYTFGSGTRLTVV.

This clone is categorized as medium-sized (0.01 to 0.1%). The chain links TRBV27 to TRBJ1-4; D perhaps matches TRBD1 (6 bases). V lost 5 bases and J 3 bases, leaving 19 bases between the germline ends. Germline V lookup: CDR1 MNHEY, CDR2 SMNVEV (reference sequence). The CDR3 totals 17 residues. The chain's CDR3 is CASSGSGGLGANEKLFF. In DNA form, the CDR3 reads TGTGCCAGCAGTGGAAGTGGGGGGCTGGGGGCTAATGAAAAACTGTTTTTT.

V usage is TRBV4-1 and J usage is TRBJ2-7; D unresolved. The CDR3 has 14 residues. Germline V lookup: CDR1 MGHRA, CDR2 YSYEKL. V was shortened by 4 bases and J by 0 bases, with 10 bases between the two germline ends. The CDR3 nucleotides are TGCGCCAGCAGCCCCAGGATCACCTCCTACGAGCAGTACTTC. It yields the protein CASSPRITSYEQYF.